The entry below describes one TCR beta chain. Its antigen is still unknown. This entry is derived from a study of T-cell reconstitution after alpha-beta-depleted transplantation in children. V shed 1 base, J shed 1 base, and the junction held 3 bases outside the gene matches. CDR3 length: 15 amino acids. Germline assignment: CDR1 SGHDT and CDR2 YYEEEE. It was with unique molecular identifiers that the TCRbeta library was prepared. Via MiXCR, TCRdb re-called the PCR reads, giving one row per CDR3 protein. Of some 830,000 distinct CDR3 sequences in the sample, roughly 16% were seen once. The study's findings and limits: Fresh T-cell production supplied most of the T-cell counts and diversity seen one year after transplant. Several hundred expanded graft clones reportedly supplied alpha-beta T cells about two months after transplant. Some patients owed their high day-60 TCRbeta diversity to surviving recipient T cells and thymic progenitors.

The V gene is TRBV5-6, the J gene TRBJ2-7; 9 nucleotides match TRBD2. The sample consisted of PBMCs, mostly from graft donor cells, taken 360 days after TCRalphabeta/CD19-depleted stem cell transplant. The receptor comes from a male patient aged 5 to 17 who had a stem cell transplant for acute lymphoblastic leukemia, so the T cells may come from the graft donor. Here the CDR3 reads CASSLIAGGSYEQYF. The CDR3 bases are TGTGCCAGCAGCTTGATCGCGGGAGGGTCCTACGAGCAGTACTTC.